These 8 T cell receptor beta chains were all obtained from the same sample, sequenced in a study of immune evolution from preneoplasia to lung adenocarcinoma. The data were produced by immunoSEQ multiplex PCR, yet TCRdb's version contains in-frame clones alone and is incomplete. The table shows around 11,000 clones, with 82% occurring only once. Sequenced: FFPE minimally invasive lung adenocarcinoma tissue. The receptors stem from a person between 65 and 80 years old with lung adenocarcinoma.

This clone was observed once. CDR3 in DNA: TGTGCCAGCAGCTTAGCTTCAGCTTACTACGAGCAGTACTTC. Its translation: CASSLASAYYEQYF. The V gene is TRBV7-8, the J gene TRBJ2-7, with no clear D. Looked up from germline, CDR1 is SGHVS and CDR2 is FQNEAQ. This CDR3 is built from 14 residues. V gave up 0 bases and J gave up 3 bases, with 9 bases separating them.

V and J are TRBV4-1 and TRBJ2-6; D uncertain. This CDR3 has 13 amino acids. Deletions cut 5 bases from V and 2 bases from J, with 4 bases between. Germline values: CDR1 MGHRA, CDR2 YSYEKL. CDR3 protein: CASSTPGANVLTF. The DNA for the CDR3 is TGCGCCAGCAGCACCCCTGGGGCCAACGTCCTGACTTTC.

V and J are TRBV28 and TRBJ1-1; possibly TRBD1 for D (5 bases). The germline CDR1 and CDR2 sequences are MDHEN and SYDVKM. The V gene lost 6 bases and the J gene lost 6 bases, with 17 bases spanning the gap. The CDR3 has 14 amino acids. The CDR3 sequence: CASSPVGVLAEAFF. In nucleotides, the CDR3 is TGTGCCAGCAGCCCGGTGGGGGTGCTCGCTGAAGCTTTCTTT.

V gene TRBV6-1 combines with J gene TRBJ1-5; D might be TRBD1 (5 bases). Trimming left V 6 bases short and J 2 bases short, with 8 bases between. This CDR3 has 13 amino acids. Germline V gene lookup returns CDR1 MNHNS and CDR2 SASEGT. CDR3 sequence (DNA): TGTGCCAGCAGGGACACGGGCAATCAGCCCCAGCATTTT. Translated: CASRDTGNQPQHF.

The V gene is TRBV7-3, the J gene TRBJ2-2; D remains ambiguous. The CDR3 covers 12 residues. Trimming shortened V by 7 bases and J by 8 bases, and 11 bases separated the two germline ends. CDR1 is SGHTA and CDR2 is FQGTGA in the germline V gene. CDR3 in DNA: TGTGCCAGCAAAAGCCCTTCTGGGGAGCTGTTTTTT. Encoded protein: CASKSPSGELFF. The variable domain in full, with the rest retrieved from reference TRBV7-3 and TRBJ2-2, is GAGVSQTPSNKVTEKGKYVELRCDPISGHTALYWYRQSLGQGPEFLIYFQGTGAADDSGLPNDRFFAVRPEGSVSTLKIQRTERGDSAVYLCASKSPSGELFFGEGSRLTVL.

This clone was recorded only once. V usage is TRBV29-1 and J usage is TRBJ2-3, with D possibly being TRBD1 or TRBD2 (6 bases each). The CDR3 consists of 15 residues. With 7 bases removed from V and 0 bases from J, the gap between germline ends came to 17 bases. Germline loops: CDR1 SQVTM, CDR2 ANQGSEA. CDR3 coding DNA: TGCAGCGGCCGCAGCTGGGGGGCCAGCACAGATACGCAGTATTTT. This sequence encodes CSGRSWGASTDTQYF.

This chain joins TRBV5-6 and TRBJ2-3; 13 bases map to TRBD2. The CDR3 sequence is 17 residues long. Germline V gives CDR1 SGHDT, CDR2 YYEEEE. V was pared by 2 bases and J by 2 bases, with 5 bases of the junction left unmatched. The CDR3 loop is CASSFGTSGGVTDTQYF. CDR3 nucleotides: TGTGCCAGCAGCTTCGGAACTAGCGGGGGGGTCACAGATACGCAGTATTTT.

CDR3 in amino acids: CASSPFKSPDTQYF. CDR3 bases: TGTGCCAGCAGCCCCTTCAAGTCCCCAGATACGCAGTATTTT. The chain links TRBV7-9 to TRBJ2-3; D call uncertain. This CDR3 comprises 14 residues. Per germline, CDR1 SEHNR and CDR2 FQNEAQ (reference sequence). V shed 5 bases and J shed 4 bases, with 13 bases lying between them.